This passage covers 5 T cell receptor beta chains from one sample sequenced in a study of blood T cell repertoires in COVID-19. Measured with immunoSEQ multiplex PCR; TCRdb has only the in-frame clones, and not every one. The repertoire holds some 200,000 clones, with 70% to 90% as singletons. The sequenced sample was peripheral blood. The receptors were sampled from an elderly woman with acute or convalescent COVID-19.

The rearrangement uses TRBV5-1 and TRBJ2-1; TRBD2 matches at 7 bases. The CDR3 runs to 16 residues. The germline CDR1 and CDR2 sequences are SGHRS and YFSETQ. V was clipped by 0 bases and J by 4 bases; unmatched bases: 7. Here the CDR3 DNA reads TGCGCCAGCAGCTTGGGTGGTAGCGGGCCATACAATGAGCAGTTCTTC. Translating it yields CASSLGGSGPYNEQFF.

V is TRBV7-7 and J is TRBJ1-4; 9 bases map to TRBD1. The J segment lost 8 bases and the V segment lost 5 bases, leaving 9 bases of the junction unmatched. The CDR3 has 15 amino acids. Germline CDR1 and CDR2: SSHAT and FNYEAQ (reference sequence). The CDR3 nucleotides are TGTGCCAGCAGCCCAACGACAGGGGGTAGCGAAAAACTGTTTTTT. Protein: CASSPTTGGSEKLFF. The variable domain in full, with the rest retrieved from reference TRBV7-7 and TRBJ1-4, is GAGVSQSPRYKVTKRGQDVTLRCDPISSHATLYWYQQALGQGPEFLTYFNYEAQPDKSGLPSDRFSAERPEGSISTLTIQRTEQRDSAMYRCASSPTTGGSEKLFFGSGTQLSVL.

V gene TRBV2 combines with J gene TRBJ1-6; a possible D gene is TRBD1 (6 bases). Germline lookup yields CDR1 SNHLY and CDR2 FYNNEI. V was clipped by 6 bases and J by 7 bases, with 16 bases between them. The CDR3 is made up of 15 amino acids. CDR3 loop: CASSRRTEANSPLHF. The CDR3 DNA reads TGTGCCAGCAGCCGTAGGACAGAAGCGAATTCACCCCTCCACTTT.

This clone was observed a few times. V usage is TRBV7-9 and J usage is TRBJ1-3; D is ambiguous. Germline assignment: CDR1 SEHNR and CDR2 FQNEAQ (reference sequence). Trimming cost V 3 bases and J 0 bases, with 9 bases left between them. The CDR3 spans 15 residues. This CDR3 reads CASSFSGPSGNTIYF. In nucleotides, the CDR3 is TGTGCCAGCAGCTTCAGCGGACCCTCTGGAAACACCATATATTTT.

The chain employs TRBV2 and TRBJ1-5, with 7 bases lining up with TRBD1. V gave up 2 bases and J gave up 0 bases; unmatched junction bases: 7. The V gene's germline CDR1 is SNHLY and CDR2 FYNNEI. The CDR3 spans 17 residues. In nucleotides, the CDR3 is TGTGCCAGCAGTGAAAGGGGGCAGGCGAATAGCAATCAGCCCCAGCATTTT. Translation: CASSERGQANSNQPQHF.